Given below is one T cell receptor beta chain in context. Antigen specificity is unknown. Trimming took off 6 bases at V and 3 bases at J, with 8 bases between the two ends. The CDR3 spans 12 residues. Preparation of the TCRbeta library was carried out with unique molecular identifiers. TCRdb re-analysed the PCR reads in MiXCR, keeping a single row per CDR3 protein. This table holds fewer than 750,000 distinct CDR3 sequences, around 27% found once. This sample was included in a study of T-cell reconstitution after alpha-beta-depleted transplantation in children. Overall study findings and caveats: Hyperexpanded clones declined; after one year, newly produced T cells mostly supplied diversity. By about two months after transplant, alpha-beta T cells reportedly arose from several hundred graft clones that had expanded. Surviving thymic progenitors and recipient T cells were the source of high TCRbeta diversity at day 60 in some patients.

This sequence originates from a boy younger than two with Wiskott-Aldrich syndrome, due to receive a stem cell transplant. Sequenced material: PBMCs, taken before TCRalphabeta/CD19-depleted stem cell transplant. The chain couples TRBV12-3 or TRBV12-4 to TRBJ2-5, with unresolved D. Written as DNA, the CDR3 is TGTGCCAGCAGCCCCCACAAAGAGACCCAGTACTTC. It codes for CASSPHKETQYF.